This T cell receptor beta chain was profiled in a study of early T cells in non-severe SARS-CoV-2 infection. As for the study in general: RNA in bulk from unsorted whole blood was sequenced, and chains were unpaired.

Only a few counts were recorded for this clonotype. Its target is unknown. A junction end diverges from the germline sequence, so it may reflect a read error. Study outcomes and limitations: VDJdb-based annotation leaned toward anti-spike CD8 responses and missed private and CD4 specificities.

Individual cDNA molecules received unique molecular identifiers. MiXCR was run by TCRdb on the 5' RACE reads, yielding one entry per CDR3 protein. The sample consists of fewer than 85,000 distinct CDR3 sequences, approximately 12% of them appearing once. Germline values: CDR1 SSHAT, CDR2 FNYEAQ (reference sequence). There are 15 residues in the CDR3. Input material: whole blood. The rearrangement links TRBV7-7 to TRBJ2-1; D remains unclear. This receptor was taken from an adult who was a healthcare worker with PCR-confirmed SARS-CoV-2 infection or an uninfected control (not recorded which). The CDR3 sequence is CASSLEKGPGYEQFF. CDR3 nucleotides: TGTGCTAGCAGCTTAGAAAAAGGGCCCGGCTATGAGCAGTTCTTC. Based on the CDR3 plus reference TRBV7-7 and TRBJ2-1, the full variable domain is GAGVSQSPRYKVTKRGQDVTLRCDPISSHATLYWYQQALGQGPEFLTYFNYEAQPDKSGLPSDRFSAERPEGSISTLTIQRTEQRDSAMYRCASSLEKGPGYEQFFGPGTRLTVL.